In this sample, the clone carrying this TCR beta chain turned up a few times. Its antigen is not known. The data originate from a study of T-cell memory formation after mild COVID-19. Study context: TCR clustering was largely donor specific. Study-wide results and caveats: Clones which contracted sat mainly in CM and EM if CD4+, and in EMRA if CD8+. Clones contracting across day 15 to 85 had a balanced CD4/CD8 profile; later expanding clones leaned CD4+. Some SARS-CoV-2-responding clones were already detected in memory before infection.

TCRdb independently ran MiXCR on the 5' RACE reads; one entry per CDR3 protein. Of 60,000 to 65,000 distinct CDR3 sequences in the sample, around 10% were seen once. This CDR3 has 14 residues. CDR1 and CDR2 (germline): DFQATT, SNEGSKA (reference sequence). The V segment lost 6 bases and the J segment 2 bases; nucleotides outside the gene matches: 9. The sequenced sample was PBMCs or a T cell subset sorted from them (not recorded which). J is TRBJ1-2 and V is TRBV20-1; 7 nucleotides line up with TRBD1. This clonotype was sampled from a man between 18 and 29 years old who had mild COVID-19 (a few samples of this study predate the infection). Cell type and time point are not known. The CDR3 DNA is TGCAGTGCCCCGGAGTCAGGGGGAAACTATGGCTACACCTTC. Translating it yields CSAPESGGNYGYTF.